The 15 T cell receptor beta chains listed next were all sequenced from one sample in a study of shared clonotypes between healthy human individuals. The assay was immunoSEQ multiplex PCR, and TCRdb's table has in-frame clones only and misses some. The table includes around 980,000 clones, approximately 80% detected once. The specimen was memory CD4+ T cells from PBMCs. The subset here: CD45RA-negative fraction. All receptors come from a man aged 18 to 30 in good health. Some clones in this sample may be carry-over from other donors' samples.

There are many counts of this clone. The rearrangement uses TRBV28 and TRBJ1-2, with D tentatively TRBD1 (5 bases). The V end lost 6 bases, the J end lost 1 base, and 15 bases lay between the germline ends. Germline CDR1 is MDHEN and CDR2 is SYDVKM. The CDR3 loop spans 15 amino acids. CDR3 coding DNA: TGTGCCAGCAGACCGGGACCCTGGGATAACTATGGCTACACCTTC. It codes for CASRPGPWDNYGYTF.

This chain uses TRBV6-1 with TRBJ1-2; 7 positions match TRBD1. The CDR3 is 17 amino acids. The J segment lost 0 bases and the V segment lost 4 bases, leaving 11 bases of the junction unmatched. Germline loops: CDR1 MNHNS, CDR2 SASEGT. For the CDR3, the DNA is TGTGCCAGCAGTGGGGGAGGGGGCAGGGGAGCTAACTATGGCTACACCTTC. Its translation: CASSGGGGRGANYGYTF.

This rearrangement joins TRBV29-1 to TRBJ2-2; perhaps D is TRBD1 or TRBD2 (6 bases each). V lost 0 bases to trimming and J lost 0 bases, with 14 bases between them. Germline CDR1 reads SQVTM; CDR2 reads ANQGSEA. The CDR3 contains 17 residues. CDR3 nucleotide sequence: TGCAGCGTTGAAGATACGGGCGGGGACACGAACACCGGGGAGCTGTTTTTT. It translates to CSVEDTGGDTNTGELFF.

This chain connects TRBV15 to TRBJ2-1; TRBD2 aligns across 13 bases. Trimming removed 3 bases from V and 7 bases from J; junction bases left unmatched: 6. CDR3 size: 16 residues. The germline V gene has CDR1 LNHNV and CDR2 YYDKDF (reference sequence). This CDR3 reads CATSRLLAGGANEQFF. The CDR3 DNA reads TGTGCCACCAGCAGGTTACTAGCGGGAGGGGCAAATGAGCAGTTCTTC.

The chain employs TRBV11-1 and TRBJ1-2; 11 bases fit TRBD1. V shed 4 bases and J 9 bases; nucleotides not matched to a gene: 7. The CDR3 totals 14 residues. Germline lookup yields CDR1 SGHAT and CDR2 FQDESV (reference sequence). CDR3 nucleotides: TGTGCCAGCAGCTCCCGGACAGGGGGCGATAGCTACACCTTC. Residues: CASSSRTGGDSYTF.

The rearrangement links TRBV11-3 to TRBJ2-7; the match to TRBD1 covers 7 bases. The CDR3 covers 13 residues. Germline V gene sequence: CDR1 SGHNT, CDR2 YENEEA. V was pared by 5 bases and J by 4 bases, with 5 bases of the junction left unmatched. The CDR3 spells CASSRGQRYEQYF. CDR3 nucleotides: TGTGCCAGCAGCAGGGGGCAGCGGTACGAGCAGTACTTC.

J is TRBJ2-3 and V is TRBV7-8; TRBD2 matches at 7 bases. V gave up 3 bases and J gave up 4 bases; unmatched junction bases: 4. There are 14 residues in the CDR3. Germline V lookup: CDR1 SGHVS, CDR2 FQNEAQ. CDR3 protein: CASSLGGRSDTQYF. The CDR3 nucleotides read TGTGCCAGCAGCTTGGGGGGGAGGTCAGATACGCAGTATTTT.

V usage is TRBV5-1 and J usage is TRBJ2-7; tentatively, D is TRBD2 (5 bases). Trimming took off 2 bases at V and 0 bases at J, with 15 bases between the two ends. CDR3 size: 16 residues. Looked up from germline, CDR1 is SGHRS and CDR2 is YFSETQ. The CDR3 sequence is CASSFMTAGTSYEQYF. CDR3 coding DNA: TGCGCCAGCAGCTTCATGACGGCGGGTACCTCCTACGAGCAGTACTTC.

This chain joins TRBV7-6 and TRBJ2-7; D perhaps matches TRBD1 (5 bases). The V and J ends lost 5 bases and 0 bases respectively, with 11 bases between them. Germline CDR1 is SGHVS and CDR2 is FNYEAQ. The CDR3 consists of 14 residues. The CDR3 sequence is CASSPRVNSYEQYF. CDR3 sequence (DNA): TGTGCCAGCAGCCCCAGGGTGAACTCCTACGAGCAGTACTTC.

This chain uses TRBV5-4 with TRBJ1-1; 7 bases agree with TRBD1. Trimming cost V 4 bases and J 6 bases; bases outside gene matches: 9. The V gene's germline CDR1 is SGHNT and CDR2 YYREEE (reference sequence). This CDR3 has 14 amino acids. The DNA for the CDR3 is TGTGCCAGCAGCCGGGACAGTAGAAGGGCTGAAGCTTTCTTT. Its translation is CASSRDSRRAEAFF.

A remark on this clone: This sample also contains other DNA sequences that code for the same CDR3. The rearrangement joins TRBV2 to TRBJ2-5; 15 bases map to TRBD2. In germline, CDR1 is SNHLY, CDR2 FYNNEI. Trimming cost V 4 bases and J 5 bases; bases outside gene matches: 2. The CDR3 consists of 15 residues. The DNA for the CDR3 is TGTGCCAGCAGTGGGACTAGCGGGAGGGAGGAGACCCAGTACTTC. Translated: CASSGTSGREETQYF.

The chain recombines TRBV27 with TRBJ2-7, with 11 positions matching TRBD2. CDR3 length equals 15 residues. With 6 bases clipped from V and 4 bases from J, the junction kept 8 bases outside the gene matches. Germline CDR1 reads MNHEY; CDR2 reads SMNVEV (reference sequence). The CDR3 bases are TGTGCCAGCAGCCCATGGGGGACTAGCGGTTACGAGCAGTACTTC. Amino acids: CASSPWGTSGYEQYF.

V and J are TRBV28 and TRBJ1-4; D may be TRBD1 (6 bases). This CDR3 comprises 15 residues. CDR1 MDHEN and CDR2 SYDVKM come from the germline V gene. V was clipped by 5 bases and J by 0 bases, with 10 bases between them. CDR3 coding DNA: TGTGCCAGCAGTATCAGGGGTGCAACTAATGAAAAACTGTTTTTT. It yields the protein CASSIRGATNEKLFF.

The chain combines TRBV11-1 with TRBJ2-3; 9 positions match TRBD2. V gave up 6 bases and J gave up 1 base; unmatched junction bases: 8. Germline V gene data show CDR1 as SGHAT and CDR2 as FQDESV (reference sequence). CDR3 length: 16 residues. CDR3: CASSSILAGGTDTQYF. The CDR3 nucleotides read TGTGCCAGCAGTTCAATCTTAGCGGGAGGCACAGATACGCAGTATTTT. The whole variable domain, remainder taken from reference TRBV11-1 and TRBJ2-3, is EAEVAQSPRYKITEKSQAVAFWCDPISGHATLYWYRQILGQGPELLVQFQDESVVDDSQLPKDRFSAERLKGVDSTLKIQPAELGDSAMYLCASSSILAGGTDTQYFGPGTRLTVL.

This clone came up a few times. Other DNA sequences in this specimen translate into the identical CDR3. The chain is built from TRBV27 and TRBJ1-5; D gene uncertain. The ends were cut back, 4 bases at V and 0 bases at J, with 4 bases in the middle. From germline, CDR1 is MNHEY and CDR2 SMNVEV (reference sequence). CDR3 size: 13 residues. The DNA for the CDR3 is TGTGCCAGCAGTTCTTATAGCAATCAGCCCCAGCATTTT. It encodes CASSSYSNQPQHF.